This TCR beta chain was sequenced for a study of blood T cell repertoires in COVID-19. Overall study: The United States, Italy and Spain were the sources of the acute and convalescent COVID-19 samples. From T cells, B-cell-depleted T cells, or PBMCs came the material, which was cDNA or gDNA.

This CDR3 is built from 13 residues. V lost 3 bases and J lost 0, with 5 bases in between. The authors' processing: How many nucleated cells were present was estimated from reference gene primer amplification. Profiling relied on immunoSEQ multiplex PCR, and the TCRdb table lists in-frame clones only, not all of them. V, J and clone size are taken as reported in that table, and D and trimming were inferred from the DNA itself. Of a few hundred thousand clones listed, 88% are singletons. A note on this clone: The sample holds other DNA sequences that translate to the same CDR3.

The rearrangement joins TRBV12-3 or TRBV12-4 to TRBJ1-1, with unresolved D. The TCR comes from a man between 65 and 85 years old with acute or convalescent COVID-19. The specimen sequenced was peripheral blood. The CDR3 loop is CASSFSMNTEAFF. In nucleotides, the CDR3 is TGTGCCAGCAGTTTTTCAATGAACACTGAAGCTTTCTTT.